The TCR beta chain under discussion was sequenced for a study of blood T cells in healthy people across ages. Study-level findings and limits: Diversity was higher, and naive CD4+ cells more numerous, in long-lived donors than in aged donors.

The authors extracted at least 5.5 micrograms of total RNA per sample. About this clonotype itself: Its cognate antigen is unknown.

It was with a sample-barcoded 5' primer and a J-beta primer mix that a second PCR of about 6 to 12 cycles was run. Every molecule of cDNA carried a tag from a template-switch adaptor with 12 random nucleotides. MiXCR was run by TCRdb on the 5' RACE reads, yielding one entry per CDR3 protein. Of roughly 730,000 distinct CDR3 sequences in the sample, approximately 60% are singletons; the top ten hold more than 25%. This CDR3 has 15 residues. Per germline, CDR1 SQVTM and CDR2 ANQGSEA. With 5 bases removed from V and 6 bases from J, the gap between germline ends came to 20 bases. The source of this sequence is a man between 35 and 55 years old in good health. Specimen: blood. V gene TRBV29-1 combines with J gene TRBJ2-1; D could derive from TRBD1 or TRBD2 (5 bases each). The CDR3 spells CSVNRGPPFVNEQFF. Written as DNA, the CDR3 is TGCAGCGTTAATCGGGGACCTCCCTTTGTCAATGAGCAGTTCTTC.